These 26 T cell receptor beta chains were sequenced from one sample in a study of T cells in Graves' hyperthyroidism and ophthalmopathy. TCR beta CDR3 regions were amplified from RNA transcripts. HTBI primers drove first-round RT-PCR of the TCR CDR3. TCRdb called the multiplex PCR reads again in MiXCR, with one record for every CDR3 protein. The sample holds about 100,000 distinct CDR3 sequences, about 16% seen once. Input material: blood. These receptors were taken from a woman between 45 and 65 years old with Graves' hyperthyroidism.

CDR3 nucleotide sequence: TGTGCCAGCAGGGGACAGGGGGAAGACTATGGCTACACCTTC. As protein: CASRGQGEDYGYTF. The J gene is TRBJ1-2, the V gene TRBV6-1, with TRBD1 matching 11 bases. Germline CDR1 and CDR2: MNHNS and SASEGT. The CDR3 is made up of 14 amino acids. The V segment lost 6 bases and the J segment 3 bases; nucleotides outside the gene matches: 3.

This clonotype has only a few counts. The chain carries TRBV10-3 and TRBJ1-5; D is perhaps TRBD1 (5 bases). The CDR3 runs 12 residues. Trimming took off 8 bases at V and 5 bases at J, with 10 bases between the two ends. Germline CDR1 is ENHRY and CDR2 is SYGVKD. CDR3 sequence: CAIRGEHQPQHF. CDR3 bases: TGTGCCATCCGGGGGGAGCATCAGCCCCAGCATTTT.

The genes are TRBV29-1 and TRBJ2-1; 15 bases map to TRBD2. The CDR3 is made up of 16 amino acids. In germline, CDR1 is SQVTM, CDR2 ANQGSEA. The V gene end was trimmed by 6 bases and the J gene end by 6 bases; junction bases not matched to a gene: 9. CDR3 sequence reads: CSVKTPGLAGGNEQFF. The DNA of the CDR3 is TGCAGCGTGAAGACCCCGGGACTAGCGGGAGGCAATGAGCAGTTCTTC.

The J gene is TRBJ1-2, the V gene TRBV6-2 or TRBV6-3, with 9 bases fitting TRBD1. The CDR3 has 17 amino acids. Germline CDR1 reads MNHEY; CDR2 reads SVGEGT. V lost 7 bases, J lost 6 bases, and 18 bases stayed unmatched. As DNA, the CDR3 is TGTGCCAGCATCGAATGGACAGGGGCGAAGCAGGGCGATGGCTACACCTTC. Its translation: CASIEWTGAKQGDGYTF.

This clonotype was seen repeatedly, ten times or more. The chain joins TRBV5-1 to TRBJ1-4; TRBD1 matches 7 bases. Germline-derived CDR1 and CDR2 are SGHRS and YFSETQ. The CDR3 has 15 amino acids. Trimming cost V 4 bases and J 7 bases; bases outside gene matches: 10. Here the CDR3 DNA reads TGCGCCAGCAGCCGGGACAGACTACGGGGTGAAAAACTGTTTTTT. As protein: CASSRDRLRGEKLFF.

The rearrangement uses TRBV18 and TRBJ1-2, with 8 bases lining up with TRBD1. J gave up 7 bases and V 3 bases, and 10 bases lay outside the gene matches. Germline V gene sequence: CDR1 KGHSH, CDR2 LQKENI. The CDR3 runs to 15 residues. The chain's CDR3 is CASSPGMGQDGGYTF. CDR3 nucleotide sequence: TGTGCCAGCTCACCGGGCATGGGACAGGACGGTGGCTACACCTTC.

A note on this clonotype: A read error may account for a junction end that differs from germline. The chain is built from TRBV7-7 and TRBJ1-5; the D gene is possibly TRBD1 (6 bases). The CDR3 extends over 16 amino acids. Germline V CDR1 and CDR2: SSHAT, FNYEAQ (reference sequence). In nucleotides, the CDR3 is TGTGCTAGCAGCATACAGGGTCCCCTTAACAATCAGCCCCAGCATTTT. Translated: CASSIQGPLNNQPQHF.

This clonotype was counted ten times or more. The chain recombines TRBV28 with TRBJ2-3, with D unresolved. V gave up 7 bases and J gave up 1 base, with 6 bases separating them. CDR1 is MDHEN and CDR2 is SYDVKM in the germline V gene. The CDR3 covers 12 residues. CDR3 coding DNA: TGTGCCAGCACGTCGGGCACAGATACGCAGTATTTT. The encoded protein is CASTSGTDTQYF.

This clonotype was counted at least ten times. V is TRBV29-1 and J is TRBJ1-4; 7 bases fit TRBD1. Looked up from germline, CDR1 is SQVTM and CDR2 is ANQGSEA. Trimming removed 5 bases from V and 0 bases from J; junction bases left unmatched: 6. The CDR3 is 15 amino acids. CDR3 sequence reads: CSVRQGGSTNEKLFF. Written as DNA, the CDR3 is TGCAGCGTTCGACAGGGAGGATCAACTAATGAAAAACTGTTTTTT. Looking up the rest from reference TRBV29-1 and TRBJ1-4 gives the full variable domain: SAVISQKPSRDICQRGTSLTIQCQVDSQVTMMFWYRQQPGQSLTLIATANQGSEATYESGFVIDKFPISRPNLTFSTLTVSNMSPEDSSIYLCSVRQGGSTNEKLFFGSGTQLSVL.

This clonotype was picked up many times. This rearrangement joins TRBV2 to TRBJ2-7; the D call may be TRBD1 or TRBD2 (6 bases each). V lost 5 bases and J lost 3, with 14 bases in between. The CDR3 has 14 amino acids. Germline CDR1 reads SNHLY; CDR2 reads FYNNEI. The CDR3 region is CASSPQGGLYEQYV. The CDR3 DNA is TGTGCCAGCAGTCCACAGGGAGGCCTCTACGAGCAGTACGTC.

This clonotype appeared many times. The chain carries TRBV6-1 and TRBJ2-2; 8 bases are a match to TRBD1. Germline trimming cut 10 bases from V and 4 bases from J; bases unmatched to any gene: 5. The germline V gene encodes CDR1 MNHNS and CDR2 SASEGT. The CDR3 is 13 amino acids. CDR3 loop: CATDRAPTGELFF. The DNA for the CDR3 is TGTGCCACGGACAGGGCGCCCACCGGGGAGCTGTTTTTT.

This clonotype was detected a few times. The chain employs TRBV11-2 and TRBJ2-7; D may be TRBD2 (5 bases). The length of the CDR3 is 15 residues. Per germline, CDR1 SGHAT and CDR2 FQNNGV. Deletions cut 0 bases from V and 2 bases from J, with 11 bases between. DNA for the CDR3: TGTGCCAGCAGCTTAGAGTGGGAGCCCACCTACGAGCAGTACTTC. It translates to CASSLEWEPTYEQYF.

V usage is TRBV30 and J usage is TRBJ1-4; D call uncertain. This CDR3 is built from 11 residues. Germline V CDR1 and CDR2: GTSNPN, SVGIG (reference sequence). The ends were cut back, 0 bases at V and 8 bases at J, with 4 bases in the middle. CDR3 coding DNA: TGTGCCTGGAGTGTAATGGAAAAACTGTTTTTT. Amino acid sequence: CAWSVMEKLFF.

This clonotype occurred a few times. The rearrangement joins TRBV10-2 to TRBJ2-2; D may match TRBD1 or TRBD2 (6 bases each). Germline V gene data show CDR1 as WSHSY and CDR2 as SAAADI. CDR3 length: 16 amino acids. Between the trimmed V and J ends, which lost 3 bases and 6 bases, there was a span of 17 bases. CDR3 sequence: CASSERWPGAAGELFF. CDR3 nucleotide sequence: TGCGCCAGCAGTGAAAGGTGGCCGGGGGCTGCCGGGGAGCTGTTTTTT.

The gene calls are TRBV10-3 and TRBJ1-5; 7 nucleotides line up with TRBD1. Germline CDR1 is ENHRY and CDR2 is SYGVKD. With 2 bases clipped from V and 7 bases from J, the junction kept 5 bases outside the gene matches. This CDR3 region has 14 residues. CDR3 DNA sequence: TGTGCCATCAGTGAGAGACAGGGAGAACAGCCCCAGCATTTT. It is translated as CAISERQGEQPQHF.

This chain connects TRBV29-1 to TRBJ1-3, with unresolved D. V was shortened by 3 bases and J by 0 bases, with 9 bases between the two germline ends. Germline loops: CDR1 SQVTM, CDR2 ANQGSEA. The CDR3 spans 14 residues. CDR3 DNA: TGCAGCGTTGACTCAGGCGACTCTGGAAACACCATATATTTT. Amino acid sequence: CSVDSGDSGNTIYF.

This clonotype was counted at least ten times. This CDR3 reads CSARDPGQGTNTEAFF. The CDR3 DNA sequence: TGCAGTGCTAGAGACCCAGGACAGGGGACGAACACTGAAGCTTTCTTT. The chain combines TRBV20-1 with TRBJ1-1; 9 positions match TRBD1. From germline, CDR1 is DFQATT and CDR2 SNEGSKA (reference sequence). This CDR3 is built from 16 residues. Germline trimming cut 0 bases from V and 1 base from J; bases unmatched to any gene: 6.

This clonotype was picked up many times. CDR3 sequence: CSARFSQGHPPLHF. CDR3 in DNA: TGCAGTGCTAGGTTCTCACAGGGTCATCCACCCCTCCACTTT. The chain uses TRBV20-1 and TRBJ1-6, with a possible D match to TRBD1 (6 bases). The CDR3 runs 14 residues. The germline V gene encodes CDR1 DFQATT and CDR2 SNEGSKA (reference sequence). The germline V and J ends were trimmed by 3 bases and 11 bases, with 17 bases remaining between them.

At least ten counts were recorded for this clonotype. This chain connects TRBV12-3 or TRBV12-4 to TRBJ2-1; D not certain. Between the trimmed V and J ends, which lost 6 bases and 3 bases, there was a span of 15 bases. The CDR3 consists of 15 residues. This CDR3 is CASSRAMDFYNEQFF. DNA of the CDR3: TGTGCCAGCAGCCGGGCGATGGATTTCTACAATGAGCAGTTCTTC.

This clonotype was observed once. V gene TRBV11-2 combines with J gene TRBJ2-3, with D possibly TRBD2 on 6 matching bases. The germline V gene has CDR1 SGHAT and CDR2 FQNNGV. The CDR3 has 16 residues. With 5 bases removed from V and 1 base from J, the gap between germline ends came to 16 bases. CDR3 sequence reads: CASSHTPGGGTDTQYF. In DNA, the CDR3 is TGTGCCAGCAGCCACACCCCCGGAGGGGGCACAGATACGCAGTATTTT. The full variable domain, rest sourced from reference TRBV11-2 and TRBJ2-3, is EAGVAQSPRYKIIEKRQSVAFWCNPISGHATLYWYQQILGQGPKLLIQFQNNGVVDDSQLPKDRFSAERLKGVDSTLKIQPAKLEDSAVYLCASSHTPGGGTDTQYFGPGTRLTVL.

There are many counts of this clonotype. The gene calls are TRBV3-1 and TRBJ2-1; possible D gene TRBD2, 6 bases. From germline, CDR1 is LGHDT and CDR2 YNNKEL (reference sequence). Trimming shortened V by 0 bases and J by 10 bases, and 10 bases separated the two germline ends. The CDR3 sequence is 13 residues long. The CDR3, as DNA: TGTGCCAGCAGCCAAGAAGTAGCGGAGGAGCAGTTCTTC. Translated: CASSQEVAEEQFF.

On this clonotype itself: This clone may be a read error of a much larger clone one base away. The J gene is TRBJ2-7, the V gene TRBV20-1; D not certain. Germline V gives CDR1 DFQATT, CDR2 SNEGSKA (reference sequence). V was clipped by 5 bases and J by 0 bases, with 11 bases between them. The CDR3 runs to 13 residues. In nucleotides, the CDR3 is TGCAGTGCTGGATCGGGTTACTCCTACGAGCAGTACTTC. This encodes CSAGSGYSYEQYF.

In this sample, this clonotype turned up many times. This chain joins TRBV11-2 and TRBJ2-5; tentatively, D is TRBD1 or TRBD2 (5 bases each). The CDR3 is made up of 16 amino acids. Looked up from germline, CDR1 is SGHAT and CDR2 is FQNNGV. Trimming removed 2 bases from V and 5 bases from J, with 18 bases in between. This CDR3 is CASSLLAGTPGETQYF. CDR3 DNA: TGTGCCAGCAGCTTATTGGCCGGGACCCCAGGGGAGACCCAGTACTTC.

This clonotype was picked up many times. This chain links TRBV2 with TRBJ1-1; 8 bases are a match to TRBD1. CDR1 and CDR2 (germline): SNHLY, FYNNEI. V gave up 6 bases and J gave up 6 bases; unmatched junction bases: 3. CDR3 length equals 12 residues. CDR3 coding DNA: TGTGCCAGCAGCGCGGACAGGGCTGAAGCTTTCTTT. This gives the protein CASSADRAEAFF. The complete variable domain, with remaining parts taken from reference TRBV2 and TRBJ1-1, reads EPEVTQTPSHQVTQMGQEVILRCVPISNHLYFYWYRQILGQKVEFLVSFYNNEISEKSEIFDDQFSVERPDGSNFTLKIRSTKLEDSAMYFCASSADRAEAFFGQGTRLTVV.

Many counts were recorded for this clonotype. J is TRBJ1-1 and V is TRBV12-3 or TRBV12-4; D may be TRBD1 (6 bases). V lost 4 bases and J lost 1, with 10 bases in between. This CDR3 comprises 14 residues. This CDR3 is CASSSTGQNTEAFF. The CDR3 coding sequence is TGTGCCAGCAGTTCTACGGGACAGAACACTGAAGCTTTCTTT.

The sample holds many counts of this clonotype. The chain has TRBV6-1 and TRBJ2-4; no clear D gene. CDR3 length: 11 amino acids. Germline V gene lookup returns CDR1 MNHNS and CDR2 SASEGT. V lost 7 bases and J lost 4, with 5 bases in between. The chain's CDR3 is CASNQKNIQYF. The CDR3 DNA is TGTGCCAGCAATCAGAAAAACATTCAGTACTTC.